One sample yielded the 30 T cell receptor beta chains listed below, sequenced in a study of cytotoxic CD8 clonotypes in ibrutinib-treated CLL (dated by TCRdb to the early 2020s). The time point label, read with the paper, signifies: progressive disease on ibrutinib. Library generation was performed with the immunoSEQ multiplex PCR assay. Held by TCRdb, this immuneACCESS table contains in-frame sequences only and omits some clones. Under half of the omission traces to an unresolved V gene where checked; the cause of the rest is unknown. This sample gives about 300,000 clones in total; around 69% of them show up just once. The ten most abundant clones make up roughly 5% of the sample. This sample comprised PBMCs, obtained at disease progression, from a patient treated with ibrutinib. The receptors originated from a human donor with chronic lymphocytic leukemia.

The CDR3 DNA reads as TGCGCCAGCAGCCGATCGTTCGACGTCTCCTACGAGCAGTACTTC. Its protein product is CASSRSFDVSYEQYF. The chain couples TRBV4-3 to TRBJ2-7; D is undetermined. This CDR3 contains 15 residues. Looked up from germline, CDR1 is LGHNA and CDR2 is YSLEER. Trimming took 4 bases from V and 0 from J, leaving 13 bases between them.

The CDR3, as DNA: TGTGCCAGCAGCTTAGGCGGGGAATTGAACACTGAAGCTTTCTTT. As protein: CASSLGGELNTEAFF. The rearrangement joins TRBV11-2 to TRBJ1-1, with D uncertain. V was trimmed by 1 base and J by 0 bases, leaving 9 bases between them. Germline CDR1 is SGHAT and CDR2 is FQNNGV. This CDR3 has 15 amino acids.

This clone occurred a few times. The genes are TRBV18 and TRBJ1-2; D gene uncertain. The germline V gene encodes CDR1 KGHSH and CDR2 LQKENI. The CDR3 covers 12 residues. Trimming removed 2 bases from V and 7 bases from J, with 8 bases in between. CDR3 DNA sequence: TGTGCCAGCTCACCATCTGCTACTGGCTACACCTTC. Its protein product is CASSPSATGYTF.

The V and J genes are TRBV30 and TRBJ1-5, with a possible D match to TRBD1 (6 bases). CDR1 and CDR2 (germline): GTSNPN, SVGIG (reference sequence). The CDR3 covers 13 residues. Trimming pared 5 bases from V and 4 bases from J, leaving 12 bases between. CDR3 residues: CAWQGRGNQPQHF. In DNA, the CDR3 is TGTGCCTGGCAGGGGAGGGGGAATCAGCCCCAGCATTTT.

V usage is TRBV9 and J usage is TRBJ2-2; no reliable D call. Trimming cost V 2 bases and J 0 bases, with 5 bases left between them. CDR1 and CDR2 (germline): SGDLS, YYNGEE. The CDR3 is made up of 14 amino acids. CDR3 sequence reads: CASSVVSNTGELFF. The DNA of the CDR3 is TGTGCCAGCAGCGTGGTGTCGAACACCGGGGAGCTGTTTTTT.

The V gene is TRBV4-1, the J gene TRBJ1-6; D is unresolved. V lost 3 bases and J lost 6, with 12 bases in between. Germline CDR1 MGHRA, CDR2 YSYEKL. The length of the CDR3 is 15 residues. CDR3 amino acids: CASSHIGRRNSPLHF. CDR3 in DNA: TGCGCCAGCAGCCATATTGGACGGCGTAATTCACCCCTCCACTTT.

This rearrangement joins TRBV4-1 to TRBJ1-1; a possible D gene is TRBD1 (6 bases). The CDR3 has 14 residues. CDR1 and CDR2 (germline): MGHRA, YSYEKL. The ends were cut back, 3 bases at V and 1 base at J, with 9 bases in the middle. The CDR3 DNA reads TGCGCCAGCAGCCAGGGGGCCAGGAACACTGAAGCTTTCTTT. This codes for CASSQGARNTEAFF.

The chain carries TRBV9 and TRBJ2-3, with unresolved D. This CDR3 comprises 14 residues. CDR1 and CDR2 (germline): SGDLS, YYNGEE. V lost 0 bases and J lost 4, with 9 bases in between. Here the CDR3 DNA reads TGTGCCAGCAGCGTAGAATCCGGCTCAGATACGCAGTATTTT. It codes for CASSVESGSDTQYF. Variable domain in full (rest from reference TRBV9 and TRBJ2-3): DSGVTQTPKHLITATGQRVTLRCSPRSGDLSVYWYQQSLDQGLQFLIQYYNGEERAKGNILERFSAQQFPDLHSELNLSSLELGDSALYFCASSVESGSDTQYFGPGTRLTVL.

The chain employs TRBV5-8 and TRBJ2-3; TRBD2 agrees at 8 bases. The CDR3 totals 15 residues. Germline CDR1 is SGHTS and CDR2 is YDEGEE. The V gene end was trimmed by 5 bases and the J gene end by 2 bases; junction bases not matched to a gene: 7. CDR3 region: CASRPGLGYTDTQYF. Written as DNA, the CDR3 is TGTGCCAGCAGACCGGGACTAGGTTACACAGATACGCAGTATTTT.

This chain links TRBV29-1 with TRBJ2-3, with a possible D match to TRBD2 (6 bases). This CDR3 has 14 amino acids. Germline assignment: CDR1 SQVTM and CDR2 ANQGSEA. V dropped 1 base and J dropped 1 base, with 9 bases sitting between them. In DNA form, the CDR3 reads TGCAGCGTTGAAGGGCGGGACCGCACAGATACGCAGTATTTT. Protein sequence: CSVEGRDRTDTQYF.

V gene TRBV11-2 combines with J gene TRBJ2-7, with D uncertain. V dropped 1 base and J dropped 2 bases, with 12 bases sitting between them. The CDR3 loop spans 15 amino acids. Germline V CDR1 and CDR2: SGHAT, FQNNGV. The CDR3 region is CASSLGSEFAYEQYF. Written as DNA, the CDR3 is TGTGCCAGCAGCTTAGGTTCGGAATTCGCCTACGAGCAGTACTTC.

The rearrangement links TRBV28 to TRBJ2-1, with 7 bases aligning to TRBD2. The CDR3 runs to 15 residues. Germline-derived CDR1 and CDR2 are MDHEN and SYDVKM. V lost 4 bases, J lost 3 bases, and 6 bases stayed unmatched. DNA for the CDR3: TGTGCCAGCAGTTATCCGAGGGACTACTACAATGAGCAGTTCTTC. This translates into CASSYPRDYYNEQFF.

The rearrangement joins TRBV27 to TRBJ2-2; a weak D match, TRBD2 (5 bases). Germline values: CDR1 MNHEY, CDR2 SMNVEV (reference sequence). V was clipped by 0 bases and J by 7 bases, with 9 bases between them. CDR3 length: 14 amino acids. The CDR3 reads CASSLSYGGGELFF. In nucleotides, the CDR3 is TGTGCCAGCAGTTTATCGTACGGAGGCGGGGAGCTGTTTTTT.

This clone was observed a few times. CDR3 in amino acids: CASRARRNQPQHF. The CDR3 DNA reads TGTGCCAGCAGAGCGAGGCGCAATCAGCCCCAGCATTTT. The chain links TRBV27 to TRBJ1-5; D is uncertain. The V end was cut by 6 bases, the J end by 2 bases, with 8 bases between. The CDR3 has 13 amino acids. Germline loops: CDR1 MNHEY, CDR2 SMNVEV (reference sequence).

Only one count was recorded for this clone. The chain recombines TRBV29-1 with TRBJ1-1; D remains ambiguous. CDR1 SQVTM and CDR2 ANQGSEA come from the germline V gene. The CDR3 consists of 13 residues. Trimming left V 4 bases short and J 0 bases short, with 9 bases between. CDR3 region: CSVGLLLNTEAFF. The CDR3 nucleotides are TGCAGCGTTGGCCTGCTTTTGAACACTGAAGCTTTCTTT.

The chain is built from TRBV10-3 and TRBJ2-7; D is undetermined. Trimming took off 10 bases at V and 4 bases at J, with 8 bases between the two ends. The CDR3 sequence is 10 residues long. Germline V gene data show CDR1 as ENHRY and CDR2 as SYGVKD. The CDR3 DNA reads as TGTGCCACTGGGGTGTACGAGCAGTACTTC. It encodes CATGVYEQYF.

This clone occurred a few times. The chain couples TRBV6-5 to TRBJ2-7; no clear D. Germline assignment: CDR1 MNHEY and CDR2 SVGAGI. The CDR3 sequence is 11 residues long. V lost 1 base and J lost 12, with 10 bases in between. The CDR3 is CASSYFGFLYF. The CDR3, as DNA: TGTGCCAGCAGTTACTTCGGGTTCCTGTACTTC.

V and J are TRBV10-3 and TRBJ2-6; D may be TRBD2 (6 bases). Germline V gives CDR1 ENHRY, CDR2 SYGVKD. V lost 4 bases to trimming and J lost 0 bases, with 13 bases between them. This CDR3 comprises 17 residues. The CDR3 sequence is CAISGGSGTSGANVLTF. CDR3 nucleotides: TGTGCCATCAGTGGGGGTAGCGGAACCTCTGGGGCCAACGTCCTGACTTTC.

This chain uses TRBV10-2 with TRBJ2-1, with a possible D match to TRBD1 (5 bases). The V end lost 5 bases, the J end lost 4 bases, and 18 bases lay between the germline ends. Germline CDR1 and CDR2: WSHSY and SAAADI. This CDR3 has 16 residues. The CDR3 bases are TGCGCCAGCAGTTACTCAGGCAGGGCCTATTACAATGAGCAGTTCTTC. Translation: CASSYSGRAYYNEQFF.

The chain recombines TRBV28 with TRBJ1-2; D unresolved. The CDR3 contains 14 residues. Germline CDR1 is MDHEN and CDR2 is SYDVKM. V was cut by 8 bases and J by 0 bases, with 13 bases left in between. The CDR3 DNA reads TGTGCCAGCTCCCTTAGACGGACTAACTATGGCTACACCTTC. This gives the protein CASSLRRTNYGYTF.

This rearrangement joins TRBV25-1 to TRBJ2-5; D is possibly TRBD2 (7 bases). The CDR3 consists of 14 residues. Germline CDR1 MGHDK, CDR2 SYGVNS. Trimming removed 3 bases at V and 5 bases at J, with 13 bases between. This CDR3 reads CASSDGGAKETQYF. CDR3 DNA sequence: TGTGCCAGCAGTGATGGGGGGGCGAAGGAGACCCAGTACTTC. The whole variable domain, remainder taken from reference TRBV25-1 and TRBJ2-5, is EADIYQTPRYLVIGTGKKITLECSQTMGHDKMYWYQQDPGMELHLIHYSYGVNSTEKGDLSSESTVSRIRTEHFPLTLESARPSHTSQYLCASSDGGAKETQYFGPGTRLLVL.

The DNA of the CDR3 is TGCAGCGTTGGAAGGGCAGGCCTTGAAGCTTTCTTT. This encodes CSVGRAGLEAFF. The chain employs TRBV29-1 and TRBJ1-1; D not resolved. The germline V gene has CDR1 SQVTM and CDR2 ANQGSEA. There are 12 residues in the CDR3. Trimming removed 4 bases from V and 7 bases from J, with 13 bases in between.

This sequence joins TRBV7-2 and TRBJ1-1, with a tentative D call TRBD1 (5 bases). From germline, CDR1 is SGHTA and CDR2 FQGNSA. V gave up 3 bases and J gave up 6 bases, with 11 bases separating them. This CDR3 spans 13 amino acids. CDR3 in amino acids: CASSFIRDPEAFF. The CDR3 DNA reads as TGTGCCAGCAGCTTCATCAGGGATCCTGAAGCTTTCTTT.

This clone appeared a few times. The chain links TRBV13 to TRBJ2-3; TRBD2 matches 12 bases. CDR3 size: 15 residues. Trimming at V came to 5 bases and at J to 4 bases, leaving 4 bases not matched to a gene. CDR1 is PRHDT and CDR2 is FYEKMQ in the germline V gene (reference sequence). CDR3 loop: CASSILAGGPDTQYF. The CDR3 region has the DNA TGTGCCAGCAGCATCCTAGCGGGGGGGCCAGATACGCAGTATTTT.

The chain recombines TRBV4-1 with TRBJ2-3; TRBD2 matches 14 bases. V was pared by 5 bases and J by 2 bases, with 6 bases of the junction left unmatched. This CDR3 contains 17 residues. Germline CDR1 is MGHRA and CDR2 is YSYEKL. CDR3: CASSFRLAGGNTDTQYF. Written as DNA, the CDR3 is TGCGCCAGCAGCTTCCGACTAGCGGGGGGGAACACAGATACGCAGTATTTT.

The chain combines TRBV5-8 with TRBJ1-2; possible D gene TRBD1, 5 bases. Germline CDR1 reads SGHTS; CDR2 reads YDEGEE. This CDR3 spans 15 amino acids. V gave up 3 bases and J gave up 5 bases, with 17 bases separating them. The chain's CDR3 is CASSWRGTALYGYTF. As DNA, the CDR3 is TGTGCCAGCAGCTGGAGGGGCACAGCGTTATATGGCTACACCTTC.

This sequence joins TRBV4-1 and TRBJ1-2; 7 bases map to TRBD1. V lost 0 bases to trimming and J lost 8 bases; unmatched junction nucleotides: 6. This CDR3 is built from 14 residues. The V gene's germline CDR1 is MGHRA and CDR2 YSYEKL. The CDR3 loop is CASSQDRQGRGYTF. The CDR3 region has the DNA TGCGCCAGCAGCCAAGATCGACAGGGCCGAGGCTACACCTTC.

This clone was counted a few times. The rearrangement uses TRBV7-9 and TRBJ2-6, with D perhaps assigned TRBD1 or TRBD2 (5 bases each). V was pared by 5 bases and J by 1 base, with 12 bases between. The length of the CDR3 is 16 residues. In germline, CDR1 is SEHNR, CDR2 FQNEAQ (reference sequence). This CDR3 reads CASSPGPLSGANVLTF. In DNA form, the CDR3 reads TGTGCCAGCAGCCCGGGGCCGCTATCTGGGGCCAACGTCCTGACTTTC. Combining the CDR3 with reference TRBV7-9 and TRBJ2-6 gives the whole variable domain DTGVSQNPRHKITKRGQNVTFRCDPISEHNRLYWYRQTLGQGPEFLTYFQNEAQLEKSRLLSDRFSAERPKGSFSTLEIQRTEQGDSAMYLCASSPGPLSGANVLTFGAGSRLTVL.

The DNA of the CDR3 is TGTGCCAGTAGTTACAGGGGGCTCGACCAGCCCCAGCATTTT. Protein: CASSYRGLDQPQHF. This chain connects TRBV19 to TRBJ1-5; 9 nucleotides agree with TRBD1. This CDR3 has 14 amino acids. The germline gives CDR1 LNHDA, CDR2 SQIVND (reference sequence). J was trimmed by 7 bases and V by 5 bases; bases with no gene match: 6.

The chain couples TRBV7-2 to TRBJ2-2, with D unclear. Germline V gene data show CDR1 as SGHTA and CDR2 as FQGNSA. V was shortened by 7 bases and J by 6 bases, with 9 bases between the two germline ends. The CDR3 has 12 residues. CDR3 in DNA: TGTGCCAGCACCTTCCCCCCCGGGGAGCTGTTTTTT. This encodes CASTFPPGELFF.